Each of the 11 T cell receptor beta chains below was sequenced from the same sample in a study of OX40 agonist ivuxolimab in advanced cancers. Sequencing used immunoSEQ multiplex PCR; TCRdb keeps in-frame clones, though not all of them. The table shows tens of thousands of clones, with over 90% occurring only once. The specimen comprised CD4+ or CD8+ T cells sorted from blood, sampled in a trial of the OX40 agonist ivuxolimab. All receptors derive from an adult with an advanced solid tumor such as melanoma, head and neck, liver or kidney cancer.

CDR3 coding DNA: TGTGCCAGCAGTACCGGACAGAACACCGGGGAGCTGTTTTTT. Its translation is CASSTGQNTGELFF. The V gene is TRBV28, the J gene TRBJ2-2; D perhaps matches TRBD1 (5 bases). Germline V CDR1 and CDR2: MDHEN, SYDVKM. The CDR3 extends over 14 amino acids. V was shortened by 5 bases and J by 1 base, with 8 bases between the two germline ends.

The chain has TRBV28 and TRBJ2-4, with 8 bases aligning to TRBD2. Trimming took 2 bases from V and 3 from J; bases not matched to a gene: 6. The CDR3 totals 16 residues. Germline V gene lookup returns CDR1 MDHEN and CDR2 SYDVKM. CDR3 sequence reads: CASSLGSGDIKNIQYF. CDR3 nucleotide sequence: TGTGCCAGCAGTTTAGGTAGCGGGGACATCAAAAACATTCAGTACTTC.

This sequence joins TRBV28 and TRBJ2-7; TRBD2 agrees at 7 bases. J was trimmed by 3 bases and V by 2 bases; bases with no gene match: 7. Germline V gene data show CDR1 as MDHEN and CDR2 as SYDVKM. This CDR3 comprises 15 residues. The CDR3 DNA follows: TGTGCCAGCAGTTTAGGTGGGGGGGATAGCTACGAGCAGTACTTC. Amino acid sequence: CASSLGGGDSYEQYF.

The chain recombines TRBV7-9 with TRBJ2-3; TRBD1 agrees at 12 bases. The length of the CDR3 is 17 residues. The ends lost 3 bases at V and 5 bases at J; junction bases unmatched: 9. Germline CDR1 is SEHNR and CDR2 is FQNEAQ (reference sequence). The CDR3 nucleotides are TGTGCCAGCAGCTTCGCCGGGACAGGGGGCGTCGTAGATACGCAGTATTTT. Translated: CASSFAGTGGVVDTQYF.

This chain joins TRBV18 and TRBJ2-6, with 7 nucleotides matching TRBD1. The CDR3 is 16 residues long. CDR1 is KGHSH and CDR2 is LQKENI in the germline V gene. J gave up 0 bases and V 4 bases, and 3 bases lay outside the gene matches. CDR3 region: CASSRAGGSGANVLTF. The CDR3 DNA reads TGTGCCAGCTCACGTGCAGGGGGCTCTGGGGCCAACGTCCTGACTTTC.

V is TRBV19 and J is TRBJ1-5, with D hard to call. The CDR3 length is 13 residues. Trimming took off 3 bases at V and 5 bases at J, with 8 bases between the two ends. Germline V lookup: CDR1 LNHDA, CDR2 SQIVND (reference sequence). The CDR3 DNA follows: TGTGCCAGTAGTATGAGTGAGGATCAGCCCCAGCATTTT. Amino acid sequence: CASSMSEDQPQHF.

This sequence joins TRBV5-4 and TRBJ2-5; 13 bases line up with TRBD2. Per germline, CDR1 SGHNT and CDR2 YYREEE (reference sequence). The CDR3 runs 15 residues. V gave up 4 bases and J gave up 5 bases; unmatched junction bases: 5. The CDR3 DNA is TGTGCCAGCAGCGTTACTAGCGGGGGGGCCGAGACCCAGTACTTC. This sequence encodes CASSVTSGGAETQYF.

This clone was picked up one time. The gene calls are TRBV6-1 and TRBJ1-6; no firm D call. The CDR3 loop spans 16 amino acids. Germline lookup yields CDR1 MNHNS and CDR2 SASEGT. The ends were cut back, 3 bases at V and 0 bases at J, with 9 bases in the middle. The CDR3 nucleotides read TGTGCCAGCAGTGACAGTCCGAGCTCCTATAATTCACCCCTCCACTTT. Residues: CASSDSPSSYNSPLHF.

V is TRBV6-1 and J is TRBJ2-1, with D possibly being TRBD1 (6 bases). This CDR3 is 13 amino acids long. Trimming cost V 5 bases and J 7 bases, with 12 bases left between them. Germline V gives CDR1 MNHNS, CDR2 SASEGT. The CDR3 coding sequence is TGTGCCAGCAGTCTCCGGGACAATAATGAGCAGTTCTTC. Encoded protein: CASSLRDNNEQFF.

The chain combines TRBV10-1 with TRBJ2-2; TRBD2 is a possible D gene (6 bases). The CDR3 extends over 14 amino acids. Germline lookup yields CDR1 WNHNN and CDR2 SYGVQD (reference sequence). The V and J ends lost 4 bases and 1 base respectively, with 7 bases between them. CDR3 amino acids: CASSGGLNTGELFF. The CDR3 region has the DNA TGCGCCAGCAGTGGGGGACTGAACACCGGGGAGCTGTTTTTT.

J is TRBJ1-1 and V is TRBV18; perhaps TRBD1 as D (5 bases). Trimming took off 0 bases at V and 1 base at J, with 9 bases between the two ends. The CDR3 length is 15 residues. The V gene's germline CDR1 is KGHSH and CDR2 LQKENI. The CDR3 DNA follows: TGTGCCAGCTCACCACCGCGGGGGGAGAACACTGAAGCTTTCTTT. Encoded protein: CASSPPRGENTEAFF.